The rows below give T cell receptor beta chains drawn from one sample of a study of PD-L1 blockade in urothelial cancer. Here immunoSEQ multiplex PCR was the method, and the copy in TCRdb shows in-frame clones only, minus some. The profile shows about 82,000 clones, roughly 82% of them singletons. The sequencing here drew on PBMCs, taken around atezolizumab (anti-PD-L1) treatment. Receptors originate from a man aged 70-80 years with urothelial cancer. Each CDR3 is given with its conserved first and last residue. The order of the fields is V gene, D gene, J gene, clone size, CDR3 DNA, CDR3 protein. D genes are given only for firm matches. Only some rows state a clone size, as once, few, many or a class for expanded clones.

v_gene: TRBV10-3
d_gene: TRBD1
j_gene: TRBJ1-2
abundance: once
CDR3nt: TGTGCCATCAGTGAGTCGGGTCAGGGGGCCTATGGCTACACCTTC
CDR3aa: CAISESGQGAYGYTF

v_gene: TRBV7-2
d_gene: NA
j_gene: TRBJ2-1
abundance: NA
CDR3nt: TGTGCCAGCAGCTTAGCAGCGGGCTCCTACAATGAGCAGTTCTTC
CDR3aa: CASSLAAGSYNEQFF

v_gene: TRBV30
d_gene: TRBD1
j_gene: TRBJ2-5
abundance: NA
CDR3nt: TGTGCCTGGGGAAACAGGGGGCCCGAGACCCAGTACTTC
CDR3aa: CAWGNRGPETQYF

v_gene: TRBV30
d_gene: NA
j_gene: TRBJ2-7
abundance: NA
CDR3nt: TGTGCCTGGATTGAGAGCTCCTACGAGCAGTACTTC
CDR3aa: CAWIESSYEQYF

v_gene: TRBV11-3
d_gene: TRBD2
j_gene: TRBJ2-1
abundance: NA
CDR3nt: TGTGCCAGCAGCTTAGTAGCGGGGGGTTCCTACAATGAGCAGTTCTTC
CDR3aa: CASSLVAGGSYNEQFF

v_gene: TRBV28
d_gene: TRBD2
j_gene: TRBJ2-5
abundance: NA
CDR3nt: TGTGCCAGCAGTCCTGGACTAGCGGGAGAGGGGGAGACCCAGTACTTC
CDR3aa: CASSPGLAGEGETQYF

v_gene: TRBV15
d_gene: TRBD1
j_gene: TRBJ1-4
abundance: NA
CDR3nt: TGTGCCACCAGCCCCCGGACAGGGACTAATGAAAAACTGTTTTTT
CDR3aa: CATSPRTGTNEKLFF

v_gene: TRBV5-5
d_gene: NA
j_gene: TRBJ2-3
abundance: NA
CDR3nt: TGTGCCAGCAGCTTTACCGGGAGTGGCACAGATACGCAGTATTTT
CDR3aa: CASSFTGSGTDTQYF

v_gene: TRBV5-6
d_gene: TRBD2
j_gene: TRBJ2-1
abundance: NA
CDR3nt: TGTGCCAGCAGCGGGCTAGCGGGATCCCTTTCGAATGAGCAGTTCTTC
CDR3aa: CASSGLAGSLSNEQFF

v_gene: TRBV2
d_gene: NA
j_gene: TRBJ2-5
abundance: NA
CDR3nt: TGTGCCAGCAGTGAAAATGAGGAGACCCAGTACTTC
CDR3aa: CASSENEETQYF

v_gene: TRBV10-3
d_gene: TRBD1
j_gene: TRBJ1-1
abundance: NA
CDR3nt: TGTGCCATCAGTCCCGGGACAGGGAACACTGAAGCTTTCTTT
CDR3aa: CAISPGTGNTEAFF

v_gene: TRBV7-2
d_gene: NA
j_gene: TRBJ1-5
abundance: few
CDR3nt: TGTGCCAGCAGCTTATACTCAAACGGAGGTCAGCCCCAGCATTTT
CDR3aa: CASSLYSNGGQPQHF

v_gene: TRBV4-1
d_gene: NA
j_gene: TRBJ2-5
abundance: NA
CDR3nt: TGCGCCAGCAGCCAAGATGAGGCCCGAGAGACCCAGTACTTC
CDR3aa: CASSQDEARETQYF

v_gene: TRBV7-2
d_gene: NA
j_gene: TRBJ1-2
abundance: NA
CDR3nt: TGTGCCAGCAGCTTAGGTTGGGGGCCCTATGGCTACACCTTC
CDR3aa: CASSLGWGPYGYTF

v_gene: TRBV2
d_gene: TRBD1
j_gene: TRBJ2-5
abundance: NA
CDR3nt: TGTGCCAGCAGTGTTCCCTTGACAGGGAAGGACGAGACCCAGTACTTC
CDR3aa: CASSVPLTGKDETQYF

v_gene: TRBV6-1
d_gene: TRBD2
j_gene: TRBJ2-1
abundance: NA
CDR3nt: TGTGCCAGCAGGAGAGGACTAGCGGGAGGTGATGAGCAGTTCTTC
CDR3aa: CASRRGLAGGDEQFF

v_gene: TRBV10-2
d_gene: NA
j_gene: TRBJ1-1
abundance: NA
CDR3nt: TGCGCCAGCAGTGACCGCGTCTCCTATGAAGCTTTCTTT
CDR3aa: CASSDRVSYEAFF

v_gene: TRBV5-1
d_gene: NA
j_gene: TRBJ2-7
abundance: many
CDR3nt: TGCGCCAGCAGCTTGGCAAGGGGTTTTGGGAACGAGCAGTACTTC
CDR3aa: CASSLARGFGNEQYF

v_gene: TRBV12-5
d_gene: NA
j_gene: TRBJ2-6
abundance: few
CDR3nt: TGTGCTAGTGGTTTTCTGGACAGATCCTCTGGGGCCAACGTCCTGACTTTC
CDR3aa: CASGFLDRSSGANVLTF

v_gene: TRBV5-6
d_gene: TRBD2
j_gene: TRBJ2-7
abundance: few
CDR3nt: TGTGCCAGCAGCTGGACTAGCGGGGGAATGCACGAGCAGTACTTC
CDR3aa: CASSWTSGGMHEQYF

v_gene: TRBV19
d_gene: TRBD1
j_gene: TRBJ1-4
abundance: NA
CDR3nt: TGTGCCAGTAGTGACAGGGCAACTAATGAAAAACTGTTTTTT
CDR3aa: CASSDRATNEKLFF

v_gene: TRBV27
d_gene: TRBD2
j_gene: TRBJ2-7
abundance: NA
CDR3nt: TGTGCCAGCAGCCTTACCACCGGGGGGGAGCAGTACTTC
CDR3aa: CASSLTTGGEQYF